In its sample, the clone carrying this T cell receptor (beta chain) was seen a few times. The target antigen is unknown. Profiling relied on immunoSEQ multiplex PCR, and the TCRdb table lists in-frame clones only, not all of them. This sample has around 140,000 clones, with around three quarters found just once. This sample is part of a study of cytotoxic CD8 clonotypes in ibrutinib-treated CLL. Across the whole study: Sequencing produced an average of 255,043 productive templates and about 99,000 productive rearrangements per sample. Findings and limits, study-wide: Patients with sustained remission and those progressing were sampled at differing times. The public clonotypes identified were infrequent and showed contraction or stability on treatment.

Sequencing was performed on PBMCs, taken after 12 months of ibrutinib treatment. The receptor was derived from a human donor with chronic lymphocytic leukemia.

The CDR3 sequence is CASSARDRATGELFF. CDR3 in DNA: TGTGCCAGCAGCGCCCGGGACAGGGCCACCGGGGAGCTGTTTTTT. V and J are TRBV9 and TRBJ2-2; 9 bases line up with TRBD1. V was clipped by 3 bases and J by 4 bases; unmatched bases: 4. Per germline, CDR1 SGDLS and CDR2 YYNGEE. The length of the CDR3 is 15 residues. Variable domain in full (rest from reference TRBV9 and TRBJ2-2): DSGVTQTPKHLITATGQRVTLRCSPRSGDLSVYWYQQSLDQGLQFLIQYYNGEERAKGNILERFSAQQFPDLHSELNLSSLELGDSALYFCASSARDRATGELFFGEGSRLTVL.